Below are 17 T cell receptor beta chains sequenced from a single sample in a study of technical replicates of blood from a handful of donors. The data were produced by immunoSEQ multiplex PCR, yet TCRdb's version contains in-frame clones alone and is incomplete. The sample shows 75,000 to 95,000 clones, under 95% of them seen only once. Sequencing was performed on T cells isolated from PBMCs. These receptors were collected from a human donor in good health.

This clone appeared once. The genes are TRBV4-1 and TRBJ2-7, with 8 bases aligning to TRBD1. From germline, CDR1 is MGHRA and CDR2 YSYEKL. V gave up 6 bases and J gave up 4 bases; unmatched junction bases: 11. The CDR3 sequence is 15 residues long. The chain's CDR3 is CASRPQGQGIYEQYF. The CDR3 region has the DNA TGCGCCAGCAGGCCCCAAGGACAGGGAATATACGAGCAGTACTTC.

The gene calls are TRBV25-1 and TRBJ1-2; D unclear. CDR1 is MGHDK and CDR2 is SYGVNS in the germline V gene. Trimming left V 0 bases short and J 5 bases short, with 10 bases between. The CDR3 is made up of 14 amino acids. The CDR3 nucleotides are TGTGCCAGCAGTGAATACGGGCGGGATTATGGCTACACCTTC. Its translation is CASSEYGRDYGYTF.

This chain joins TRBV29-1 and TRBJ1-1, with a weak D call TRBD1 (6 bases). Trimming took 1 base from V and 2 from J, leaving 11 bases between them. Germline V gene lookup returns CDR1 SQVTM and CDR2 ANQGSEA. This CDR3 region has 14 residues. CDR3 amino acids: CSVEGQEPNTEAFF. The CDR3 nucleotides read TGCAGCGTTGAAGGACAGGAACCAAACACTGAAGCTTTCTTT.

The gene calls are TRBV4-1 and TRBJ1-6; D uncertain. V lost 1 base and J 0 bases, leaving 7 bases between the germline ends. Germline V gene sequence: CDR1 MGHRA, CDR2 YSYEKL. The CDR3 length is 16 residues. DNA of the CDR3: TGCGCCAGCAGCCAAGGGAGAAGCTCCTATAATTCACCCCTCCACTTT. Its translation: CASSQGRSSYNSPLHF.

This sequence joins TRBV30 and TRBJ1-2, with 8 bases identical to TRBD1. V dropped 4 bases and J dropped 10; count of bases not matched to a gene: 14. Germline assignment: CDR1 GTSNPN and CDR2 SVGIG (reference sequence). The length of the CDR3 is 14 residues. The CDR3 DNA reads TGTGCCTGGACCTTTGTTGGGACAGGCCCCCTCTACACCTTC. This encodes CAWTFVGTGPLYTF.

A word on this clone: This sample includes further DNA sequences coding for the same CDR3. CDR3 DNA sequence: TGTGCCAGCAGTTTACTAGCGGGAAATGAGCAGTTCTTC. Its protein product is CASSLLAGNEQFF. This chain connects TRBV27 to TRBJ2-1; 9 nucleotides match TRBD2. V gave up 2 bases and J gave up 7 bases; unmatched junction bases: 0. Germline V gene lookup returns CDR1 MNHEY and CDR2 SMNVEV (reference sequence). This CDR3 comprises 13 residues.

The chain links TRBV10-3 to TRBJ1-5; TRBD1 aligns across 7 bases. The germline V gene has CDR1 ENHRY and CDR2 SYGVKD. The CDR3 runs to 13 residues. V shed 5 bases, J shed 7 bases, and the junction held 5 bases outside the gene matches. CDR3 DNA: TGTGCCATCAGTCGGACAGGAGGGCAGCCCCAGCATTTT. It translates to CAISRTGGQPQHF.

The chain links TRBV28 to TRBJ2-6; 10 bases are a match to TRBD1. The length of the CDR3 is 16 residues. The germline V gene encodes CDR1 MDHEN and CDR2 SYDVKM. Germline trimming cut 3 bases from V and 2 bases from J; bases unmatched to any gene: 1. The chain's CDR3 is CASSLGTGAGANVLTF. The CDR3 region has the DNA TGTGCCAGCAGTTTGGGGACAGGGGCTGGGGCCAACGTCCTGACTTTC.

The V call is TRBV5-4, the J call TRBJ2-4; 9 nucleotides agree with TRBD1. With V trimmed by 2 bases and J by 0 bases, 3 bases remained unmatched. This CDR3 is 16 amino acids long. Germline values: CDR1 SGHNT, CDR2 YYREEE (reference sequence). CDR3 nucleotides: TGTGCCAGCAGCTTTACAGGGGGCAGAGCCAAAAACATTCAGTACTTC. Encoded protein: CASSFTGGRAKNIQYF.

J is TRBJ1-1 and V is TRBV4-1; 10 bases are a match to TRBD1. Germline V gene sequence: CDR1 MGHRA, CDR2 YSYEKL. The CDR3 extends over 14 amino acids. The V gene end was trimmed by 3 bases and the J gene end by 10 bases; junction bases not matched to a gene: 8. CDR3 sequence: CASSQYRTGGIAFF. DNA for the CDR3: TGCGCCAGCAGCCAGTATAGGACAGGGGGTATAGCTTTCTTT.

This rearrangement joins TRBV7-2 to TRBJ2-1; tentatively, D is TRBD2 (6 bases). Looked up from germline, CDR1 is SGHTA and CDR2 is FQGNSA. The V and J ends lost 3 bases and 10 bases respectively, with 22 bases between them. This CDR3 region has 16 residues. CDR3 region: CASSFDGFLPGREQFF. The CDR3 DNA sequence: TGTGCCAGCAGCTTTGACGGGTTTCTCCCTGGGAGGGAGCAGTTCTTC. The variable domain in full, with the rest retrieved from reference TRBV7-2 and TRBJ2-1, is GAGVSQSPSNKVTEKGKDVELRCDPISGHTALYWYRQSLGQGLEFLIYFQGNSAPDKSGLPSDRFSAERTGGSVSTLTIQRTQQEDSAVYLCASSFDGFLPGREQFFGPGTRLTVL.

The chain employs TRBV19 and TRBJ2-1; 8 nucleotides match TRBD2. This CDR3 has 15 amino acids. Germline CDR1 and CDR2: LNHDA and SQIVND (reference sequence). CDR3 bases: TGTGCAGTCAATGGAGAAGCGGGAGCATTCAATGAGCAGTTCTTC. Protein product: CAVNGEAGAFNEQFF.

The gene calls are TRBV6-5 and TRBJ1-1; 7 bases align to TRBD1. The germline V gene has CDR1 MNHEY and CDR2 SVGAGI. The CDR3 is made up of 11 amino acids. The ends lost 6 bases at V and 5 bases at J; junction bases unmatched: 0. CDR3 region: CASRTGTEAFF. The CDR3 coding sequence is TGTGCCAGCAGGACAGGGACTGAAGCTTTCTTT.

The chain carries TRBV28 and TRBJ1-2; possible D gene TRBD1, 6 bases. Germline V gene lookup returns CDR1 MDHEN and CDR2 SYDVKM. The V end lost 2 bases, the J end lost 1 base, and 8 bases lay between the germline ends. The CDR3 consists of 14 residues. The CDR3 nucleotides read TGTGCCAGCAGTTTAAGCAGGGGTAACTATGGCTACACCTTC. It codes for CASSLSRGNYGYTF.

V usage is TRBV9 and J usage is TRBJ2-2; 8 nucleotides line up with TRBD2. This CDR3 has 14 residues. Looked up from germline, CDR1 is SGDLS and CDR2 is YYNGEE. Losses at the gene ends were 3 bases for V and 4 bases for J; bases not matched to a gene: 2. CDR3 nucleotides: TGTGCCAGCAGCGGCGGGGGGTTCACCGGGGAGCTGTTTTTT. It encodes CASSGGGFTGELFF.

The V call is TRBV10-3, the J call TRBJ2-7; 9 bases are a match to TRBD1. In germline, CDR1 is ENHRY, CDR2 SYGVKD. V shed 6 bases, J shed 5 bases, and the junction held 8 bases outside the gene matches. The CDR3 contains 14 residues. The CDR3 DNA follows: TGTGCCATCAGAGCGGACAGGGGTCGGGACGAGCAGTACTTC. This translates into CAIRADRGRDEQYF.

The chain has TRBV5-6 and TRBJ1-2, with unresolved D. Trimming pared 0 bases from V and 3 bases from J, leaving 9 bases between. The CDR3 sequence is 14 residues long. Germline CDR1 is SGHDT and CDR2 is YYEEEE. In DNA form, the CDR3 reads TGTGCCAGCAGCTTGGGTCCGCGGGACTATGGCTACACCTTC. Its translation is CASSLGPRDYGYTF.